This T cell receptor (beta chain) was sequenced for a study of CD8 T cells in ankylosing spondylitis. Findings of the study overall: Blood from ankylosing spondylitis patients appeared to carry a characteristic eight-variant TCR beta motif.

The V end lost 6 bases, the J end lost 4 bases, and 15 bases lay between the germline ends. The germline V gene has CDR1 DFQATT and CDR2 SNEGSKA (reference sequence). CDR3 length: 13 amino acids. A note on this clonotype: Antigen specificity is unknown.

TCRdb re-analysed the 5' RACE reads in MiXCR, keeping a single row per CDR3 protein. The table has about 100,000 distinct CDR3 sequences, 24% seen once. This clonotype was sampled from a male donor with ankylosing spondylitis. Specimen: synovial fluid, either unsorted or a sorted T cell fraction (not recorded which). The J gene is TRBJ1-1, the V gene TRBV20-1, with unresolved D. CDR3: CSAAVTATTEAFF. The CDR3 DNA is TGCAGTGCGGCCGTTACAGCAACCACTGAAGCTTTCTTT.